The T cell receptor (beta chain) described here comes from a study of OX40 agonist ivuxolimab in advanced cancers. The overall study: Patients were dosed with the agonistic anti-OX40 (CD134) antibody ivuxolimab. Among those enrolled, mean age was around 60 years (range about 23 to 90) and about 79% were male.

TCRdb's table, derived via immunoSEQ multiplex PCR, lists solely in-frame clones and lacks some. In the table there are 80,000 or so clones, approximately 87% of which are singletons. The CDR3 consists of 15 residues. Germline V gene data show CDR1 as SGDLS and CDR2 as YYNGEE. The junction had 5 bases not matched to a gene; V was cut back by 4 bases and J by 1 base. Sequenced material: CD4+ or CD8+ T cells sorted from blood, taken in a trial of the OX40 agonist ivuxolimab. The sequence derives from an adult with an advanced solid tumor such as melanoma, head and neck, liver or kidney cancer. V gene TRBV9 combines with J gene TRBJ2-3; 8 bases are a match to TRBD2. This CDR3 is CASSLTSGRTDTQYF. The CDR3 nucleotides read TGTGCCAGCAGCCTCACTAGCGGACGCACAGATACGCAGTATTTT.